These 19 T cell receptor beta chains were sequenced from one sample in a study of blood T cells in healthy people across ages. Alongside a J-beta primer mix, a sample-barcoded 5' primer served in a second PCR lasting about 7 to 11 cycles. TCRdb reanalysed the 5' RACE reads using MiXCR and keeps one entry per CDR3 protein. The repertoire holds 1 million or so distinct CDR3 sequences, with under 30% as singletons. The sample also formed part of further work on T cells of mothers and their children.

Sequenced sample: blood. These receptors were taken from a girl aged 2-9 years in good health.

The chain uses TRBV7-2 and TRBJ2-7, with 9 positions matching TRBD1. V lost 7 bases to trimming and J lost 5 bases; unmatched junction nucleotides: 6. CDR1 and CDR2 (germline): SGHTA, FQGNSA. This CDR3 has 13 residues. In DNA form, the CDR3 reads TGTGCCAGCAAGGGACAGGGTAACGACGAGCAGTACTTC. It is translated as CASKGQGNDEQYF.

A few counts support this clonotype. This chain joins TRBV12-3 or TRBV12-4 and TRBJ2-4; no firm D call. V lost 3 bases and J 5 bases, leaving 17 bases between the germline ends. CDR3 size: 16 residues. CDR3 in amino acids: CASSFSFRSLENIQYF. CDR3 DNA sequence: TGTGCCAGCAGTTTTTCTTTTAGGTCTTTGGAAAACATTCAGTACTTC.

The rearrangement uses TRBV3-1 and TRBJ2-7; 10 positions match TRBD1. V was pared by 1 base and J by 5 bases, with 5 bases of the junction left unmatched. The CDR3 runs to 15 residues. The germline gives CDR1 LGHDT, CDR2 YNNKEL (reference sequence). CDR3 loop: CASSQGGQGGDEQYF. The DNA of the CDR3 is TGTGCCAGCAGCCAAGGTGGACAGGGGGGAGACGAGCAGTACTTC.

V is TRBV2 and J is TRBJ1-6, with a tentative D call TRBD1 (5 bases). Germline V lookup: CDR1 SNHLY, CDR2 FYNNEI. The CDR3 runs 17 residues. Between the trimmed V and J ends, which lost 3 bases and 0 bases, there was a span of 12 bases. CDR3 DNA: TGTGCCAGCAGTGATCAACAGGCGAGCTCCTATAATTCACCCCTCCACTTT. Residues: CASSDQQASSYNSPLHF. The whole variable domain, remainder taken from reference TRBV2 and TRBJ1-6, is EPEVTQTPSHQVTQMGQEVILRCVPISNHLYFYWYRQILGQKVEFLVSFYNNEISEKSEIFDDQFSVERPDGSNFTLKIRSTKLEDSAMYFCASSDQQASSYNSPLHFGNGTRLTVT.

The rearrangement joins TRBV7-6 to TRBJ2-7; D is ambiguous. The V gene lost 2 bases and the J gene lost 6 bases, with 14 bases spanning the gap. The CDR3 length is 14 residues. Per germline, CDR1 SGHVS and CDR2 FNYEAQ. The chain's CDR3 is CASSLSAGPSEQYF. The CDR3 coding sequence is TGTGCCAGCAGCTTATCGGCAGGCCCAAGCGAGCAGTACTTC.

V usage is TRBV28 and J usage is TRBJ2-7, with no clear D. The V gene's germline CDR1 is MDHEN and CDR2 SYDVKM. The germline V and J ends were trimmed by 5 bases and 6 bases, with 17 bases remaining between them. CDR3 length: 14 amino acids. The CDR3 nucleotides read TGTGCCAGCAGTCCCCTGGTCGGCAATTTCGAGCAGTACTTC. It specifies CASSPLVGNFEQYF.

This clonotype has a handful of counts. For the CDR3, the DNA is TGTGCCAGCAGTTACTACCCGGACATGGGATTATCCTATAATTCACCCCTCCACTTT. It yields the protein CASSYYPDMGLSYNSPLHF. The chain carries TRBV6-5 and TRBJ1-6; weak D call: TRBD1 (5 bases). Germline CDR1 reads MNHEY; CDR2 reads SVGAGI. This CDR3 comprises 19 residues. Trimming removed 1 base from V and 1 base from J, with 17 bases in between.

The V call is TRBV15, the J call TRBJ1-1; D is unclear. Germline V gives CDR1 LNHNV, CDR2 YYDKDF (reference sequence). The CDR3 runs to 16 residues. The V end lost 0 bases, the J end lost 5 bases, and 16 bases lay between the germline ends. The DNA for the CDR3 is TGTGCCACCAGCAGAGATTTAGGGCTTCGGGAGACTGAAGCTTTCTTT. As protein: CATSRDLGLRETEAFF.

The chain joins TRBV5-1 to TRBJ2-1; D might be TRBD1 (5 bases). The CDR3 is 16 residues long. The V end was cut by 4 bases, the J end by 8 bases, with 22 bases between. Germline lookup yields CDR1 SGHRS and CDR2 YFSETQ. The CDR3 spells CASSADGHLQPDEQFF. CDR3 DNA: TGCGCCAGCAGCGCGGACGGACATCTCCAGCCGGATGAGCAGTTCTTC.

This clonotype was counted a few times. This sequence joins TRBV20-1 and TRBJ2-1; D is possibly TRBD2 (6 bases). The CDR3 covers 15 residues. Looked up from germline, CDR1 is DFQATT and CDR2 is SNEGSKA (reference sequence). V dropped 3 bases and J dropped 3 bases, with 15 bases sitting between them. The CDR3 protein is CSARELASFYNEQFF. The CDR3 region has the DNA TGCAGTGCTAGGGAGCTAGCGAGTTTCTACAATGAGCAGTTCTTC.

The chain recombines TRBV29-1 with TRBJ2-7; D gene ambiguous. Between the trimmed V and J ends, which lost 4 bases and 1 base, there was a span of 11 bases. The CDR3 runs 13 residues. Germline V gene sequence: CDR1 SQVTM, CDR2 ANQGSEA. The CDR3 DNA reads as TGCAGCGTTGTTATAGGGAATTCCTACGAGCAGTACTTC. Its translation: CSVVIGNSYEQYF.

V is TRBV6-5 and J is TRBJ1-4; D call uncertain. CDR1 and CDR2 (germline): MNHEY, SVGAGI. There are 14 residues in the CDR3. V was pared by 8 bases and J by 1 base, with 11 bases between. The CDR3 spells CASGKTRTNEKLFF. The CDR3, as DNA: TGTGCCAGCGGAAAGACAAGAACTAATGAAAAACTGTTTTTT.

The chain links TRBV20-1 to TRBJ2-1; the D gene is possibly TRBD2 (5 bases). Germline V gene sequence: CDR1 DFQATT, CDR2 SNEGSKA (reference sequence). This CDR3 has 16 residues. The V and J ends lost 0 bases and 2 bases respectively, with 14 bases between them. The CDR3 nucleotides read TGCAGTGCTAGAGATCAACTAGTAGGTGCCTACAATGAGCAGTTCTTC. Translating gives CSARDQLVGAYNEQFF.

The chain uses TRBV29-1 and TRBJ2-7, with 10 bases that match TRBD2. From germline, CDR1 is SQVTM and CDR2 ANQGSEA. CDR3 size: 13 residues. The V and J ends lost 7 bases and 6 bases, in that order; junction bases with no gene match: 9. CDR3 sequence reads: CSGTGTSVGEQYF. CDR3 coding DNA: TGCAGCGGAACCGGGACTAGCGTCGGCGAGCAGTACTTC.

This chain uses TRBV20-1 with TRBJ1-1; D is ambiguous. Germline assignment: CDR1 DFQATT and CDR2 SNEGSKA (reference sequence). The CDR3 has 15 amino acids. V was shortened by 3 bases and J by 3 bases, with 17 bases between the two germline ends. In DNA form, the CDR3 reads TGCAGTGCTAGGATCGTTGGGCTGCTTGACACTGAAGCTTTCTTT. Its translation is CSARIVGLLDTEAFF.

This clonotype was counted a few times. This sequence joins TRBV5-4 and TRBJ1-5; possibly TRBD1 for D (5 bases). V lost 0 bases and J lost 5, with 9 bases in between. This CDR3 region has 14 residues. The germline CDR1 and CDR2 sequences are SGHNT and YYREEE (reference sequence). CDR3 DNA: TGTGCCAGCAGCTTGGCCGGAGGGGATCAGCCCCAGCATTTT. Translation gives CASSLAGGDQPQHF.

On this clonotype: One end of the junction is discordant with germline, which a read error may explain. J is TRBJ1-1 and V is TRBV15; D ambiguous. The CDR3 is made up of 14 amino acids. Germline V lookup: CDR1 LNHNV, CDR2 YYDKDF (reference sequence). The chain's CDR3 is CATSREFSGTGAFF. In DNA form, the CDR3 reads TGTGCCACCAGCAGAGAATTTAGTGGTACTGGAGCTTTCTTT.

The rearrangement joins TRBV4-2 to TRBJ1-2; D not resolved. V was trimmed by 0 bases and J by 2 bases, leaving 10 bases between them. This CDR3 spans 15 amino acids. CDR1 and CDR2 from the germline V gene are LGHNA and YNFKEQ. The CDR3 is CASSQEEMGNYGYTF. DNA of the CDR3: TGTGCCAGCAGCCAAGAGGAAATGGGGAACTATGGCTACACCTTC.

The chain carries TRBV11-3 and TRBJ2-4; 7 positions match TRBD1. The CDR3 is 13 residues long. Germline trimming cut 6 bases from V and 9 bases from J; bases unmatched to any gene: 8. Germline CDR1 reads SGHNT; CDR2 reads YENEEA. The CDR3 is CASSPGQDVIQYF. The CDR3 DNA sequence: TGTGCCAGCAGTCCCGGACAGGATGTCATTCAGTACTTC. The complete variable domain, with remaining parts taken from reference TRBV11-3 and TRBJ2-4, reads EAGVVQSPRYKIIEKKQPVAFWCNPISGHNTLYWYLQNLGQGPELLIRYENEEAVDDSQLPKDRFSAERLKGVDSTLKIQPAELGDSAVYLCASSPGQDVIQYFGAGTRLSVL.